This T cell receptor beta chain was identified in a study of radiation and T cells in renal cell carcinoma. Study-wide context: Nephrectomy followed 15 Gy stereotactic body radiation by 4 weeks.

Trimming pared 0 bases from V and 5 bases from J, leaving 13 bases between. This CDR3 region has 16 residues. CDR1 and CDR2 (germline): MNHEY, SVGAGI. TCRdb's table, derived via immunoSEQ multiplex PCR, lists solely in-frame clones and lacks some. This sample has 90,000 to 95,000 clones, with under 90% found just once. The time point is: baseline pretreatment blood. The treatment here: 15 Gy SBRT to primary tumor, nephrectomy 4 weeks later. Blood was sampled at baseline, 2 weeks and 4 weeks after SBRT. Material: blood, obtained from a patient whose treatment included radiotherapy and nephrectomy. The sequence derives from a man aged 60 to 69 with renal cell carcinoma. The gene calls are TRBV6-5 and TRBJ2-2; the D call may be TRBD1 or TRBD2 (5 bases each). DNA of the CDR3: TGTGCCAGCAGTTACTCCCCAGGGAGAGGAACCGGGGAGCTGTTTTTT. Residues: CASSYSPGRGTGELFF.